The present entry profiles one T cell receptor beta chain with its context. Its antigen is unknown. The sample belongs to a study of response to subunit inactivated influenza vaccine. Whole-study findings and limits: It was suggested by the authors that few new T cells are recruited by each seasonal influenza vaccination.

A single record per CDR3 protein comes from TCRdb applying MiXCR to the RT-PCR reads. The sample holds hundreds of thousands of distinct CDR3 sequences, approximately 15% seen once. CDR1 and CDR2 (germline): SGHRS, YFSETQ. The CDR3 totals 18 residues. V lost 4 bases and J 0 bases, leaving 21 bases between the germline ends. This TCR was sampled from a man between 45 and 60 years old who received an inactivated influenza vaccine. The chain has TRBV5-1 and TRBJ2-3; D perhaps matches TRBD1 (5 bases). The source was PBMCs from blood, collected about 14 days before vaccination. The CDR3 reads CASSQGSGRHASTDTQYF. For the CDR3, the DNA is TGCGCCAGCAGCCAGGGTAGTGGACGGCACGCAAGCACAGATACGCAGTATTTT.